A single TCR beta chain is shown here with its context. Its antigen is not yet known. No clone much larger than this one lies a single base away; base qualities are absent. This sample is part of a study of blood T cell repertoires in COVID-19 (dated by TCRdb to the early 2020s). Study-wide context: Collaborator samples came from the United States, Italy and Spain and covered acute and convalescent phases of COVID-19. The prospective study material was composed of cDNA or gDNA derived from T cells, B-cell-depleted T cells, or PBMCs. A freely available public database, intended as a resource for researchers studying the immune response to SARS-CoV-2, is where the repertoires were released. The samples were drawn from the first 160 participants of the ongoing ImmuneRACE study and from 950 to 1,500 subjects provided by 6 global collaborators. The dataset comprised deeply sampled blood TCRbeta repertoires from subjects exposed to, actively infected with, or recovered from COVID-19. Sample metadata almost always included a de-identified subject ID, COVID-19 status, age in years and sex. Where available, HLA class I and class II types were obtained from metadata supplied by the sample provider rather than from assay-based typing. Study-wide conclusions, independent of this receptor: How much clinical and demographic metadata was included differed by source and by participant, and the metadata was provided uncurated.

V lost 0 bases and J lost 2 bases; the stretch between them is 13 bases long. The cysteine opens and the phenylalanine closes a CDR3 of 16 amino acids. Only the CDR3 part of the read is kept: 48 bases, read in frame from the first base. The germline V gene yields SGHDT for CDR1 and YYEEEE for CDR2. The immunoSEQ Assay, a bias-controlled multiplex PCR, was used to amplify TCRbeta CDR3 regions from genomic DNA. The original pipeline was this. Nucleated cell counts per sample were estimated from amplification of reference gene primers within the assay. To quantify the absolute abundance of each unique TCRbeta CDR3 rearrangement, sequence reads were collapsed and filtered. Productive Simpson clonality was computed per sample as the square root of Simpson's diversity index over productive rearrangements. The table comes from immuneACCESS by way of TCRdb, which keeps in-frame sequences with V and J called. Part of the clones is missing from these tables; in studies checked, under half for an unresolved V gene and the rest for unknown reasons. The V and J calls and clone size come from that table; D and trimming were worked out from the DNA. Present in this sample are 250,000 to 350,000 clones, roughly 88% of which were seen just once. The ten largest clones capture 2.5% to 3.5% of the sample.

Collaborating institutions collected whole blood in K2EDTA tubes following their own protocols. For TCRbeta analysis, collaborators shipped samples as frozen whole blood, isolated PBMCs, or DNA extracted from either of those sample types. Sequencing was carried out using peripheral blood. The TCR sequence derives from a woman aged 25 to 39 with active or convalescent COVID-19. This chain is built from TRBV5-6 and TRBJ2-3, with TRBD2 perhaps the D gene, on 6 matching bases. The CDR3 protein: CASSLGRLAVTDTQYF. The nucleotides read TGTGCCAGCAGCTTGGGGAGGTTAGCGGTCACAGATACGCAGTATTTT.